The clone carrying this TCR beta chain has just one count. Germline V gene lookup returns CDR1 SGHRS and CDR2 YFSETQ. CDR3 length: 17 residues. Deletions cut 0 bases from V and 1 base from J, with 11 bases between. The sample is drawn from a study of blood T cell repertoires in COVID-19. Study details: Sites across the United States, Italy and Spain contributed samples from acute and convalescent COVID-19.

Profiling relied on immunoSEQ multiplex PCR, and the TCRdb table lists in-frame clones only, not all of them. Of more than 200,000 clones in the sample, 80% were seen once. Those enrolled, adults aged about 18 to 89 years, came from 25 or so US areas. Grouping used clinical history reported by participants in a survey and questionnaire. Sequenced input: PBMCs or T cells enriched from blood (not recorded which). This chain links TRBV5-1 with TRBJ2-6, with no clear D. The sequence came from a woman aged 35 to 49 with acute COVID-19. The CDR3 bases are TGCGCCAGCAGCTTGGCAGGTGGCAATTCTGGGGCCAACGTCCTGACTTTC. Encoded protein: CASSLAGGNSGANVLTF.